The next 28 T cell receptor beta chains were all read from a single sample in a study of shared clonotypes between healthy human individuals. Generated by immunoSEQ multiplex PCR, the TCRdb table keeps only in-frame clones and is missing some. The profile shows fewer than 2.5 million clones, over 85% of them singletons. Material for sequencing was naive CD4+ T cells from PBMCs. As for subset: CD45RA+ positively selected. These TCRs come from a young man in good health. Some clones in this sample may be carry-over from other donors' samples.

This clone was seen a handful of times. Other DNA sequences in the same sample also yield this CDR3. The chain links TRBV5-1 to TRBJ2-3; D is possibly TRBD2 (5 bases). The germline V and J ends were trimmed by 5 bases and 1 base, with 11 bases remaining between them. The CDR3 contains 14 residues. Germline V gene lookup returns CDR1 SGHRS and CDR2 YFSETQ. The CDR3 loop reads CASSLGAGTDTQYF. The CDR3 DNA follows: TGCGCCAGCAGTCTTGGAGCGGGCACAGATACGCAGTATTTT.

V usage is TRBV4-1 and J usage is TRBJ1-1; D might be TRBD1 (5 bases). Germline V gene lookup returns CDR1 MGHRA and CDR2 YSYEKL. V was trimmed by 2 bases and J by 7 bases, leaving 11 bases between them. CDR3 size: 13 residues. The CDR3 nucleotides are TGCGCCAGCAGCCAACCCTGGGGCGATGAAGCTTTCTTT. It translates to CASSQPWGDEAFF.

V is TRBV5-4 and J is TRBJ2-7; D is perhaps TRBD1 or TRBD2 (5 bases each). V shed 2 bases and J shed 6 bases, with 18 bases lying between them. The CDR3 length is 15 residues. Germline CDR1 reads SGHNT; CDR2 reads YYREEE (reference sequence). The CDR3 DNA reads as TGTGCCAGCAGCTTCGTCGGGGCCCGCGGTCCCGAGCAGTACTTC. This encodes CASSFVGARGPEQYF.

The rearrangement uses TRBV7-2 and TRBJ1-1, with D hard to call. The V gene's germline CDR1 is SGHTA and CDR2 FQGNSA. Trimming left V 3 bases short and J 3 bases short, with 8 bases between. CDR3 length: 13 amino acids. The CDR3, as DNA: TGTGCCAGCAGCTTGGACCGTTACACTGAAGCTTTCTTT. Its translation is CASSLDRYTEAFF.

About this clone: Other DNA sequences in this specimen translate into the identical CDR3. The chain employs TRBV9 and TRBJ2-1, with 7 bases lining up with TRBD2. This CDR3 region has 15 residues. J lost 4 bases, V lost 0 bases, and 4 bases had no gene match. Germline CDR1 reads SGDLS; CDR2 reads YYNGEE. This CDR3 reads CASSVGASGYNEQFF. The CDR3 bases are TGTGCCAGCAGCGTAGGGGCTAGCGGATACAATGAGCAGTTCTTC.

This rearrangement joins TRBV14 to TRBJ2-7, with a weak D call TRBD2 (5 bases). V gave up 3 bases and J gave up 6 bases, with 15 bases separating them. Germline V gene data show CDR1 as SGHDN and CDR2 as FVKESK. The CDR3 consists of 14 residues. CDR3 sequence: CASSQVLASGEQYF. CDR3 bases: TGTGCCAGCAGCCAGGTTCTAGCCTCTGGCGAGCAGTACTTC.

The chain joins TRBV5-4 to TRBJ2-1; 14 nucleotides agree with TRBD2. Germline trimming cut 4 bases from V and 6 bases from J; bases unmatched to any gene: 3. The CDR3 totals 15 residues. CDR1 is SGHNT and CDR2 is YYREEE in the germline V gene (reference sequence). The CDR3 spells CASSPTSGRANEQFF. The DNA of the CDR3 is TGTGCCAGCAGCCCGACTAGCGGGAGGGCCAATGAGCAGTTCTTC.

Notes on this clone: Other DNA sequences of this sample code for an identical CDR3. The rearrangement uses TRBV28 and TRBJ1-1, with no clear D. V lost 3 bases, J lost 1 base, and 6 bases lay in between. The CDR3 is made up of 13 amino acids. Germline V lookup: CDR1 MDHEN, CDR2 SYDVKM. The CDR3 DNA is TGTGCCAGCAGTTTGTCGGGGAACACTGAAGCTTTCTTT. Protein product: CASSLSGNTEAFF.

The chain couples TRBV5-6 to TRBJ2-7; D may be TRBD2 (5 bases). The CDR3 runs 15 residues. V gave up 4 bases and J gave up 0 bases, with 14 bases separating them. Per germline, CDR1 SGHDT and CDR2 YYEEEE. DNA for the CDR3: TGTGCCAGCAGCCCCGTTACCCGGGACTCCTACGAGCAGTACTTC. Its translation is CASSPVTRDSYEQYF.

This chain uses TRBV27 with TRBJ2-7; tentative D call: TRBD1 (6 bases). The germline CDR1 and CDR2 sequences are MNHEY and SMNVEV (reference sequence). The ends were cut back, 6 bases at V and 7 bases at J, with 22 bases in the middle. The CDR3 length is 15 residues. The CDR3 reads CASSLKGTTGWEQYF. CDR3 bases: TGTGCCAGCAGCCTAAAAGGAACGACAGGTTGGGAGCAGTACTTC.

The rearrangement links TRBV9 to TRBJ2-3, with 7 bases identical to TRBD2. The CDR3 runs to 15 residues. CDR1 is SGDLS, CDR2 YYNGEE, per germline. The junction had 6 bases not matched to a gene; V was cut back by 4 bases and J by 1 base. CDR3 region: CASSKAGAGTDTQYF. The CDR3 region has the DNA TGTGCCAGCAGCAAGGCGGGAGCGGGCACAGATACGCAGTATTTT.

The V call is TRBV7-6, the J call TRBJ2-3; D is perhaps TRBD1 (7 bases). Germline CDR1 is SGHVS and CDR2 is FNYEAQ. This CDR3 is 15 amino acids long. V was trimmed by 5 bases and J by 0 bases, leaving 12 bases between them. The CDR3, as DNA: TGTGCCAGCAGCCAGGGGGGACTTAGCACAGATACGCAGTATTTT. It specifies CASSQGGLSTDTQYF.

This clone has only one observation. The chain combines TRBV7-3 with TRBJ2-1, with 7 bases that match TRBD1. The length of the CDR3 is 15 residues. Unmatched junction bases numbered 6, after V lost 5 bases and J lost 2 bases. CDR1 is SGHTA and CDR2 is FQGTGA in the germline V gene. CDR3 protein: CASSQMGQPYNEQFF. The CDR3 DNA is TGTGCCAGCAGCCAGATGGGACAGCCCTACAATGAGCAGTTCTTC.

This clone came up once. This rearrangement joins TRBV15 to TRBJ2-1, with 10 bases matching TRBD1. This CDR3 has 13 residues. V shed 8 bases and J 9 bases; nucleotides not matched to a gene: 7. CDR1 LNHNV and CDR2 YYDKDF come from the germline V gene (reference sequence). The CDR3 here is CATSGTGVTEQFF. For the CDR3, the DNA is TGTGCCACCTCCGGGACAGGGGTGACTGAGCAGTTCTTC.

CDR3 protein: CASSPPRTSGRALDEQFF. The CDR3 region has the DNA TGCGCCAGCAGCCCACCACGGACTAGCGGGAGGGCCTTGGATGAGCAGTTCTTC. This sequence joins TRBV5-1 and TRBJ2-1; 15 bases line up with TRBD2. This CDR3 contains 18 residues. CDR1 and CDR2 from the germline V gene are SGHRS and YFSETQ. After removal of 4 bases from V and 8 bases from J, the junction contained 13 bases not matched to a gene.

This chain links TRBV5-4 with TRBJ2-6, with TRBD1 as a possible D gene (6 bases). Germline CDR1 is SGHNT and CDR2 is YYREEE (reference sequence). The CDR3 is made up of 15 amino acids. The V and J ends lost 4 bases and 6 bases respectively, with 14 bases between them. CDR3 bases: TGTGCCAGCAGCATGATACCGGGACAGGCCAACGTCCTGACTTTC. Its protein product is CASSMIPGQANVLTF. The full variable domain, completed using reference TRBV5-4 and TRBJ2-6, is ETGVTQSPTHLIKTRGQQVTLRCSSQSGHNTVSWYQQALGQGPQFIFQYYREEENGRGNFPPRFSGLQFPNYSSELNVNALELDDSALYLCASSMIPGQANVLTFGAGSRLTVL.

V gene TRBV20-1 combines with J gene TRBJ2-7, with D perhaps matching TRBD2 (5 bases). CDR1 is DFQATT, CDR2 SNEGSKA, per germline (reference sequence). V was trimmed by 5 bases and J by 4 bases, leaving 9 bases between them. The CDR3 is made up of 11 amino acids. Here the CDR3 reads CSAQRGYEQYF. The CDR3 DNA is TGCAGTGCTCAGAGAGGGTACGAGCAGTACTTC.

V and J are TRBV10-3 and TRBJ2-3; possibly TRBD1 for D (6 bases). This CDR3 has 13 residues. Germline V gene lookup returns CDR1 ENHRY and CDR2 SYGVKD. V was shortened by 8 bases and J by 0 bases, with 9 bases between the two germline ends. DNA of the CDR3: TGTGCCATCCATGGACAGAGCACAGATACGCAGTATTTT. Translated: CAIHGQSTDTQYF.

With regard to this clone: One end of the junction is discordant with germline, which a read error may explain. In DNA form, the CDR3 reads TGTGTCTGGGGGCGGGGAAGCACAGATACGCAGTATTTT. It specifies CVWGRGSTDTQYF. V gene TRBV30 combines with J gene TRBJ2-3, with D perhaps matching TRBD1 or TRBD2 (6 bases each). Germline CDR1 is GTSNPN and CDR2 is SVGIG (reference sequence). The CDR3 consists of 13 residues.

With respect to this clone: Other nucleotide sequences from this sample produce the same CDR3. V and J are TRBV20-1 and TRBJ2-1; D not resolved. CDR1 DFQATT and CDR2 SNEGSKA come from the germline V gene (reference sequence). V gave up 3 bases and J gave up 6 bases, with 6 bases separating them. CDR3 length: 11 residues. The CDR3 region has the DNA TGCAGTGCTAGTCCACTCAATGAGCAGTTCTTC. This gives the protein CSASPLNEQFF.

The gene calls are TRBV7-9 and TRBJ2-2; D is possibly TRBD2 (5 bases). Per germline, CDR1 SEHNR and CDR2 FQNEAQ (reference sequence). V gave up 3 bases and J gave up 0 bases, with 8 bases separating them. The CDR3 spans 15 residues. The CDR3 DNA reads as TGTGCCAGCAGCTTCGCGGGTCCGAACACCGGGGAGCTGTTTTTT. This encodes CASSFAGPNTGELFF.

This chain uses TRBV9 with TRBJ2-7; D may be TRBD1 or TRBD2 (5 bases each). Germline lookup yields CDR1 SGDLS and CDR2 YYNGEE. The CDR3 loop spans 15 amino acids. V lost 0 bases and J lost 3, with 13 bases in between. The CDR3 reads CASSVASQGVYEQYF. CDR3 DNA sequence: TGTGCCAGCAGCGTAGCCAGCCAGGGAGTCTACGAGCAGTACTTC.

The chain combines TRBV5-1 with TRBJ2-1; D perhaps matches TRBD2 (6 bases). V lost 4 bases to trimming and J lost 4 bases, with 18 bases between them. Germline V CDR1 and CDR2: SGHRS, YFSETQ. The CDR3 spans 16 residues. CDR3 nucleotide sequence: TGCGCCAGCAGCCCTAGCGCACTTGGGGGGTACAATGAGCAGTTCTTC. Translated, it gives CASSPSALGGYNEQFF.

The rearrangement joins TRBV5-1 to TRBJ1-1; possible D gene TRBD1, 6 bases. V lost 3 bases to trimming and J lost 2 bases, with 17 bases between them. The germline V gene encodes CDR1 SGHRS and CDR2 YFSETQ. The CDR3 is 16 amino acids. The CDR3 region is CASSSRGAGLNTEAFF. In DNA form, the CDR3 reads TGCGCCAGCAGCTCGAGGGGGGCCGGGTTAAACACTGAAGCTTTCTTT.

This chain connects TRBV4-1 to TRBJ2-2, with TRBD2 matching over 11 bases. The V gene's germline CDR1 is MGHRA and CDR2 YSYEKL. V shed 8 bases and J 2 bases; nucleotides not matched to a gene: 4. The CDR3 extends over 15 amino acids. Here the CDR3 reads CASGTSGSNTGELFF. The CDR3 DNA reads as TGCGCCAGCGGAACTAGCGGGAGCAACACCGGGGAGCTGTTTTTT.

This chain joins TRBV6-5 and TRBJ2-3; 10 bases agree with TRBD2. V lost 5 bases and J lost 7; bases outside the gene matches: 9. The CDR3 is 15 amino acids. Germline V lookup: CDR1 MNHEY, CDR2 SVGAGI. DNA of the CDR3: TGTGCCAGCAGTATTAGCGGGAGGACCTCGAATACGCAGTATTTT. Its protein product is CASSISGRTSNTQYF.

This chain uses TRBV28 with TRBJ1-5; D not certain. V shed 5 bases and J shed 6 bases, with 17 bases lying between them. The CDR3 totals 15 residues. Looked up from germline, CDR1 is MDHEN and CDR2 is SYDVKM. CDR3 coding DNA: TGTGCCAGCAGTCGCGGTTTTTCCGGCCGTCAGCCCCAGCATTTT. Protein: CASSRGFSGRQPQHF.

The genes are TRBV2 and TRBJ2-1; no clear D gene. This CDR3 is 13 amino acids long. CDR1 is SNHLY, CDR2 FYNNEI, per germline. V was pared by 1 base and J by 4 bases, with 5 bases between. CDR3 in DNA: TGTGCCAGCAGTGAAGGAGGATACAATGAGCAGTTCTTC. It yields the protein CASSEGGYNEQFF.